The 19 T cell receptor beta chains below all came from one sample that was sequenced in a study of blood T cells in healthy people across ages. With a J-beta primer mix and a sample-barcoded 5' primer, a second PCR ran about 7 to 12 cycles. TCRdb reanalysed the 5' RACE reads using MiXCR and keeps one entry per CDR3 protein. The sample holds 710,000 or so distinct CDR3 sequences, 20% to 25% seen once. Source material: blood. Receptors were obtained from a man in his 70s in good health.

The gene calls are TRBV27 and TRBJ2-1; D is perhaps TRBD2 (6 bases). The V and J ends lost 5 bases and 7 bases respectively, with 12 bases between them. In germline, CDR1 is MNHEY, CDR2 SMNVEV (reference sequence). The CDR3 sequence is 13 residues long. CDR3 DNA: TGTGCCAGCAGTGAACTCCGGGAGAATGAGCAGTTCTTC. It codes for CASSELRENEQFF.

This clonotype was counted between two and nine times. Here the CDR3 reads CASRPDRVEKLFF. CDR3 DNA sequence: TGTGCCAGCAGACCCGACAGGGTTGAAAAACTGTTTTTT. The chain links TRBV12-3 or TRBV12-4 to TRBJ1-4; 7 nucleotides agree with TRBD1. This CDR3 has 13 amino acids. Trimming removed 6 bases from V and 7 bases from J; junction bases left unmatched: 5.

This clonotype appeared many times. A read error may account for a junction end that differs from germline. The rearrangement links TRBV12-3 or TRBV12-4 to TRBJ2-3; no clear D gene. This CDR3 comprises 13 residues. CDR3: CASSLVVTDTQYF. The CDR3 coding sequence is TGTGCCAGCAGCTTAGTGGTCACAGATACGCAGTATTTT.

The chain combines TRBV7-7 with TRBJ2-1; 9 positions match TRBD1. The germline V gene has CDR1 SSHAT and CDR2 FNYEAQ (reference sequence). The CDR3 is 13 amino acids. Trimming at V came to 5 bases and at J to 7 bases, leaving 3 bases not matched to a gene. The CDR3 coding sequence is TGTGCCAGCAGCCAAGACAGGGGGAATGAGCAGTTCTTC. It codes for CASSQDRGNEQFF.

The genes are TRBV12-3 or TRBV12-4 and TRBJ2-7, with 8 bases identical to TRBD2. With V trimmed by 1 base and J by 3 bases, 2 bases remained unmatched. This CDR3 has 14 residues. The DNA of the CDR3 is TGTGCCAGCAGTTTAGGGACTAGCTTCTACGAGCAGTACGTC. This sequence encodes CASSLGTSFYEQYV.

The rearrangement joins TRBV12-3 or TRBV12-4 to TRBJ2-5, with 8 bases matching TRBD1. There are 15 residues in the CDR3. Unmatched junction bases numbered 5, after V lost 1 base and J lost 4 bases. In nucleotides, the CDR3 is TGTGCCAGCAGTTTAGGGTGGACAGGGATAGAGACCCAGTACTTC. This codes for CASSLGWTGIETQYF.

This clonotype was counted between two and nine times. V is TRBV29-1 and J is TRBJ2-2; D call uncertain. V was cut by 4 bases and J by 6 bases, with 6 bases left in between. This CDR3 is built from 11 residues. CDR1 SQVTM and CDR2 ANQGSEA come from the germline V gene. This chain's CDR3 is CSVVGAGELFF. The CDR3 bases are TGCAGCGTTGTTGGGGCCGGGGAGCTGTTTTTT.

The table lists this clonotype with a few counts. The rearrangement joins TRBV2 to TRBJ2-1; D gene ambiguous. The CDR3 is made up of 13 amino acids. With 6 bases removed from V and 7 bases from J, the gap between germline ends came to 13 bases. The germline CDR1 and CDR2 sequences are SNHLY and FYNNEI. The CDR3 nucleotides read TGTGCCAGCAGGCTTCGGCGCCTAAATGAGCAGTTCTTC. Its protein product is CASRLRRLNEQFF.

This clonotype was counted a few times. V usage is TRBV5-1 and J usage is TRBJ1-6, with a tentative D call TRBD1 (6 bases). Germline V lookup: CDR1 SGHRS, CDR2 YFSETQ. The CDR3 is 14 amino acids. Between the trimmed V and J ends, which lost 4 bases and 5 bases, there was a span of 10 bases. The CDR3 protein is CASSLGHDNSPLHF. CDR3 nucleotides: TGCGCCAGCAGCCTGGGACACGATAATTCACCCCTCCACTTT.

This clonotype appeared a few times. This chain uses TRBV29-1 with TRBJ2-7; 13 bases line up with TRBD2. Trimming cost V 7 bases and J 4 bases; bases outside gene matches: 7. The CDR3 is made up of 14 amino acids. Germline CDR1 reads SQVTM; CDR2 reads ANQGSEA. For the CDR3, the DNA is TGCAGCGCTGCTATGACTAGCGGGGGGTACGAGCAGTACTTC. Translated: CSAAMTSGGYEQYF.

The chain carries TRBV28 and TRBJ2-2; either TRBD1 or TRBD2 may supply D (7 bases each). Germline V gene lookup returns CDR1 MDHEN and CDR2 SYDVKM. V lost 6 bases and J 5 bases, leaving 16 bases between the germline ends. There are 15 residues in the CDR3. Written as DNA, the CDR3 is TGTGCCAGCAGGAATCGACAGGGAGGGACCGGGGAGCTGTTTTTT. Protein product: CASRNRQGGTGELFF.

V is TRBV6-6 and J is TRBJ2-1, with TRBD2 identical over 7 bases. CDR3 length: 17 residues. CDR1 and CDR2 from the germline V gene are MNHNY and SVGAGI (reference sequence). Trimming removed 3 bases from V and 0 bases from J; junction bases left unmatched: 8. CDR3 nucleotide sequence: TGTGCCAGCAGTTATTCTACCGGGGGGAGCTCCTACAATGAGCAGTTCTTC. Amino acids: CASSYSTGGSSYNEQFF.

V usage is TRBV6-6 and J usage is TRBJ2-3; either TRBD1 or TRBD2 may fit D (6 bases each). CDR3 length: 14 amino acids. Trimming removed 7 bases at V and 2 bases at J, with 13 bases between. The V gene's germline CDR1 is MNHNY and CDR2 SVGAGI (reference sequence). The CDR3 spells CASTKQGLTDTQYF. The CDR3 coding sequence is TGTGCCAGCACAAAACAGGGACTCACAGATACGCAGTATTTT.

This clonotype was seen a handful of times. As DNA, the CDR3 is TGTGCCAGCAGCTCGACAGGGTTGGGTTCACCCCTCCACTTT. Its translation is CASSSTGLGSPLHF. The chain recombines TRBV11-1 with TRBJ1-6; 7 nucleotides align to TRBD1. The germline V gene has CDR1 SGHAT and CDR2 FQDESV (reference sequence). V lost 4 bases, J lost 9 bases, and 6 bases stayed unmatched. The CDR3 totals 14 residues.

Ten or more counts support this clonotype. V usage is TRBV18 and J usage is TRBJ2-1; D is perhaps TRBD2 (5 bases). The CDR3 runs to 15 residues. V was trimmed by 1 base and J by 6 bases, leaving 13 bases between them. The V gene's germline CDR1 is KGHSH and CDR2 LQKENI. The CDR3 DNA reads as TGTGCCAGCTCACCACTCAGAGAGGGATTCAATGAGCAGTTCTTC. Translation: CASSPLREGFNEQFF.

This clonotype came up a few times. The chain joins TRBV14 to TRBJ2-3, with 8 bases matching TRBD1. V shed 3 bases and J 5 bases; nucleotides not matched to a gene: 10. The CDR3 length is 16 residues. Germline CDR1 SGHDN, CDR2 FVKESK. For the CDR3, the DNA is TGTGCCAGCAGCCAGGGAGCCAGGGGGCTGGAAGATACGCAGTATTTT. It codes for CASSQGARGLEDTQYF.

There are a few counts of this clonotype. The rearrangement uses TRBV6-2 or TRBV6-3 and TRBJ1-2; no reliable D call. The V gene lost 7 bases and the J gene lost 5 bases, with 8 bases spanning the gap. Germline-derived CDR1 and CDR2 are MNHEY and SVGEGT. This CDR3 contains 11 residues. In nucleotides, the CDR3 is TGTGCCAGCATGCGGGATTATGGCTACACCTTC. Residues: CASMRDYGYTF.

This clonotype was detected only once. The J gene is TRBJ2-5, the V gene TRBV20-1; no firm D call. Per germline, CDR1 DFQATT and CDR2 SNEGSKA (reference sequence). CDR3 size: 12 residues. V was shortened by 6 bases and J by 1 base, with 9 bases between the two germline ends. The CDR3 sequence: CSAVPFQETQYF. The CDR3 DNA is TGCAGTGCCGTACCGTTCCAAGAGACCCAGTACTTC.

The chain has TRBV5-1 and TRBJ2-5; D not certain. The CDR3 is made up of 16 amino acids. V lost 2 bases and J lost 1, with 15 bases in between. The germline gives CDR1 SGHRS, CDR2 YFSETQ. The CDR3 DNA reads TGCGCCAGCAGCTTAGACTTTTCATGGTCCCAAGAGACCCAGTACTTC. This encodes CASSLDFSWSQETQYF.